The 15 T cell receptor beta chains presented below share a single source sample, sequenced in a study of OX40 agonist ivuxolimab in advanced cancers. Using immunoSEQ multiplex PCR, the repertoire was profiled, and TCRdb retains in-frame clones only, with some absent. The repertoire holds some 51,000 clones, with 70% to 90% as singletons. The source material was CD4+ or CD8+ T cells sorted from blood, sampled in a trial of the OX40 agonist ivuxolimab. These receptors were collected from an adult with an advanced solid tumor such as melanoma, head and neck, liver or kidney cancer.

V is TRBV5-4 and J is TRBJ1-1; no clear D gene. V was trimmed by 2 bases and J by 11 bases, leaving 16 bases between them. CDR3 length: 13 residues. CDR1 is SGHNT, CDR2 YYREEE, per germline (reference sequence). The CDR3 spells CASSFDNLEGAFF. For the CDR3, the DNA is TGTGCCAGCAGCTTTGATAACCTCGAGGGCGCTTTCTTT.

The chain carries TRBV11-3 and TRBJ2-3; D is undetermined. Trimming shortened V by 6 bases and J by 4 bases, and 14 bases separated the two germline ends. This CDR3 is 14 amino acids long. Germline loops: CDR1 SGHNT, CDR2 YENEEA. The chain's CDR3 is CASSSVGAADTQYF. The CDR3 DNA is TGTGCCAGCAGTTCCGTCGGAGCCGCAGATACGCAGTATTTT.

This clone appeared a single time. V gene TRBV6-5 combines with J gene TRBJ2-2; 9 positions agree with TRBD1. The germline V gene has CDR1 MNHEY and CDR2 SVGAGI. The CDR3 has 14 residues. V lost 4 bases, J lost 3 bases, and 0 bases stayed unmatched. The CDR3 region is CASSWTGDTGELFF. In DNA, the CDR3 is TGTGCCAGCAGTTGGACAGGGGACACCGGGGAGCTGTTTTTT.

This clone was seen just once. One end of the junction is discordant with germline, which a read error may explain. The V and J genes are TRBV7-7 and TRBJ2-2, with 8 bases matching TRBD1. The CDR3 runs 16 residues. CDR1 and CDR2 from the germline V gene are SSHAT and FNYEAQ (reference sequence). CDR3 amino acids: CASSPRTGSTAGELFF. The CDR3 DNA reads as TGTGCTAGCAGTCCGAGGACAGGGAGCACGGCCGGGGAGCTGTTTTTT.

Of note for this clone: The sample contains more than one DNA sequence encoding this CDR3. The V gene is TRBV9, the J gene TRBJ2-7, with D possibly matching TRBD1 (6 bases). The germline V gene has CDR1 SGDLS and CDR2 YYNGEE. With 0 bases removed from V and 2 bases from J, the gap between germline ends came to 9 bases. This CDR3 comprises 14 residues. The CDR3 coding sequence is TGTGCCAGCAGCGTAGGAGGGGGTACCTACGAGCAGTACTTC. Its protein product is CASSVGGGTYEQYF.

The chain couples TRBV4-1 to TRBJ2-7; D might be TRBD1 (6 bases). The CDR3 has 14 amino acids. The V end lost 4 bases, the J end lost 0 bases, and 10 bases lay between the germline ends. Germline assignment: CDR1 MGHRA and CDR2 YSYEKL. CDR3 in amino acids: CASSPRDISYEQYF. DNA of the CDR3: TGCGCCAGCAGCCCCCGGGACATCTCCTACGAGCAGTACTTC.

The rearrangement links TRBV7-9 to TRBJ2-7, with D perhaps matching TRBD1 (5 bases). From germline, CDR1 is SEHNR and CDR2 FQNEAQ (reference sequence). Trimming pared 3 bases from V and 1 base from J, leaving 10 bases between. The CDR3 runs 14 residues. The CDR3 loop is CASSFSAGSYEQYF. The CDR3 DNA sequence: TGTGCCAGCAGCTTTTCGGCAGGGTCCTACGAGCAGTACTTC.

The V gene is TRBV21-1, the J gene TRBJ2-1; the table's D call TRBD2 went unverified against the DNA. TRBV21-1 is a pseudogene. The CDR3 is 19 residues long. Here the CDR3 reads CASSKWGPGLAGSYNEQFF. The CDR3, as DNA: TGTGCCAGCAGCAAATGGGGACCGGGACTAGCGGGGTCCTACAATGAGCAGTTCTTC.

The chain links TRBV5-8 to TRBJ2-5; D gene unclear. Germline lookup yields CDR1 SGHTS and CDR2 YDEGEE. The germline V and J ends were trimmed by 5 bases and 4 bases, with 12 bases remaining between them. The CDR3 is 13 residues long. This CDR3 is CASSYLGGETQYF. DNA for the CDR3: TGTGCCAGCAGTTACCTCGGCGGAGAGACCCAGTACTTC.

The rearrangement links TRBV30 to TRBJ1-3, with D hard to call. V was clipped by 5 bases and J by 8 bases, with 16 bases between them. The CDR3 runs to 13 residues. Germline CDR1 GTSNPN, CDR2 SVGIG (reference sequence). This CDR3 reads CAWGEVGPDTIYF. CDR3 bases: TGTGCCTGGGGGGAGGTAGGGCCGGACACCATATATTTT.

This clone appeared a single time. The V gene is TRBV28, the J gene TRBJ2-7; TRBD2 is a possible D gene (5 bases). Trimming left V 7 bases short and J 11 bases short, with 18 bases between. Looked up from germline, CDR1 is MDHEN and CDR2 is SYDVKM. CDR3 length: 12 residues. Written as DNA, the CDR3 is TGTGCCAGCACCAGAGGGTCTGAGGAAAAGTACTTC. Amino acids: CASTRGSEEKYF.

The chain joins TRBV30 to TRBJ2-2; TRBD1 is a possible D gene (6 bases). The CDR3 totals 13 residues. Trimming took off 4 bases at V and 0 bases at J, with 6 bases between the two ends. CDR1 is GTSNPN, CDR2 SVGIG, per germline (reference sequence). For the CDR3, the DNA is TGTGCCTGGACAGGGGCGAACACCGGGGAGCTGTTTTTT. This encodes CAWTGANTGELFF.

The V call is TRBV28, the J call TRBJ2-2; D is unclear. CDR3 length equals 16 residues. CDR1 and CDR2 (germline): MDHEN, SYDVKM. V shed 6 bases and J shed 1 base, with 15 bases lying between them. The CDR3 nucleotides read TGTGCCAGCAGGACCCCTCGGACGGGGAACACCGGGGAGCTGTTTTTT. This sequence encodes CASRTPRTGNTGELFF.

V gene TRBV21-1 combines with J gene TRBJ2-5; TRBD2 reflects the table's D call only, with no check against the DNA. TRBV21-1 is a known pseudogene. The CDR3 spans 17 residues. This chain's CDR3 is CASSPDSASGVEETQYF. The CDR3 bases are TGTGCCAGCAGCCCAGACTCGGCTAGCGGGGTAGAAGAGACCCAGTACTTC.

V is TRBV27 and J is TRBJ1-1; 9 nucleotides agree with TRBD1. CDR1 and CDR2 (germline): MNHEY, SMNVEV (reference sequence). V lost 7 bases, J lost 1 base, and 7 bases stayed unmatched. The CDR3 covers 15 residues. The CDR3 DNA is TGTGCCAGCATCCGGGACAGGGCGGGGAACACTGAAGCTTTCTTT. It codes for CASIRDRAGNTEAFF.